The table lists the clone carrying this TCR beta chain with a few counts. The germline gene is not matched at one end of the junction; a read error may be the cause. The germline V gene has CDR1 SGDLS and CDR2 YYNGEE. The CDR3 extends over 16 amino acids. These data originate in a study of blood T cells in healthy people across ages. It was with a sample-barcoded 5' primer and a J-beta primer mix that a second PCR of about 7 to 12 cycles was run. MiXCR was run by TCRdb on the 5' RACE reads, yielding one entry per CDR3 protein. Among 630,000 or so distinct CDR3 sequences listed, approximately 30% were seen once.

The sequencing input was blood. This clonotype was obtained from an elderly woman in good health. This sequence joins TRBV9 and TRBJ2-7, with 9 nucleotides matching TRBD1. CDR3 sequence (DNA): TGTGCCAGCGGCGTAGAGGGTTCCGGGACAGGGTCCGAGCAGTACTTC. It is translated as CASGVEGSGTGSEQYF.